The 15 T cell receptor beta chains listed next were all sequenced from one sample in a study of T cells in Graves' hyperthyroidism and ophthalmopathy. Researchers amplified the TCR beta CDR3 regions from RNA transcripts. The study used the HTBI primer set for a first-round RT-PCR of the TCR CDR3. TCRdb reprocessed the multiplex PCR reads with MiXCR, giving one entry per CDR3 protein. The sample yields fewer than 500,000 distinct CDR3 sequences, more than 14% seen once. Sequences were obtained from blood. These receptors were obtained from a woman aged 25 to 39 with Graves' ophthalmopathy.

At least ten counts were recorded for this clonotype. The CDR3 bases are TGTGCCAGCTCACCAAACGATCAGACCCAGTACTTC. This translates into CASSPNDQTQYF. V is TRBV18 and J is TRBJ2-5, with D hard to call. There are 12 residues in the CDR3. Germline V gives CDR1 KGHSH, CDR2 LQKENI. V lost 2 bases, J lost 6 bases, and 7 bases lay in between.

This clonotype was seen at least ten times. The rearrangement uses TRBV30 and TRBJ1-2; a weak D match, TRBD1 (6 bases). The V gene lost 5 bases and the J gene lost 2 bases, with 9 bases spanning the gap. This CDR3 spans 12 amino acids. Germline V gene lookup returns CDR1 GTSNPN and CDR2 SVGIG (reference sequence). CDR3 coding DNA: TGTGCCTGGTTCGGGGGCAACTATGGCTACACCTTC. Encoded protein: CAWFGGNYGYTF.

The sample holds many counts of this clonotype. This sequence joins TRBV20-1 and TRBJ1-5; tentatively, D is TRBD1 (5 bases). V was cut by 3 bases and J by 3 bases, with 12 bases left in between. This CDR3 region has 14 residues. CDR1 is DFQATT, CDR2 SNEGSKA, per germline (reference sequence). The CDR3 region has the DNA TGCAGTGCTAGTGGGGGTTGGGACAATCAGCCCCAGCATTTT. Encoded protein: CSASGGWDNQPQHF.

In nucleotides, the CDR3 is TGTGCCAGCAGCTTAACTAGCGGGGGCTCCGGGGATACGCAGTATTTT. Amino acids: CASSLTSGGSGDTQYF. This chain connects TRBV7-8 to TRBJ2-3; TRBD2 aligns across 11 bases. Germline loops: CDR1 SGHVS, CDR2 FQNEAQ. This CDR3 spans 16 amino acids. J gave up 6 bases and V 2 bases, and 7 bases lay outside the gene matches.

In its sample, this clonotype was seen a few times. This rearrangement joins TRBV7-9 to TRBJ1-6, with 7 bases identical to TRBD1. J lost 9 bases, V lost 7 bases, and 9 bases had no gene match. Germline V lookup: CDR1 SEHNR, CDR2 FQNEAQ (reference sequence). The CDR3 has 14 amino acids. DNA of the CDR3: TGTGCCAGCAACCAACAGGGGTTCGGTTCACCCCTCCACTTT. Its protein is CASNQQGFGSPLHF.

V is TRBV9 and J is TRBJ2-1, with 8 nucleotides matching TRBD1. The trim removed 6 bases at V and 3 bases at J, leaving 8 bases unmatched. The CDR3 is 15 residues long. CDR1 is SGDLS and CDR2 is YYNGEE in the germline V gene. In nucleotides, the CDR3 is TGTGCCAGCACCAAGACAGGGGCGATCTACAATGAGCAGTTCTTC. This translates into CASTKTGAIYNEQFF.

This clonotype was observed at least ten times. J is TRBJ1-3 and V is TRBV29-1; D is perhaps TRBD1 (5 bases). This CDR3 has 14 residues. The V gene's germline CDR1 is SQVTM and CDR2 ANQGSEA. Between the trimmed V and J ends, which lost 3 bases and 0 bases, there was a span of 9 bases. The CDR3 coding sequence is TGCAGCGTTGACTGGGGCCTCTCTGGAAACACCATATATTTT. It specifies CSVDWGLSGNTIYF.

There are many counts of this clonotype. V gene TRBV2 combines with J gene TRBJ1-2; D might be TRBD1 (6 bases). Trimming took off 0 bases at V and 8 bases at J, with 7 bases between the two ends. The CDR3 totals 12 residues. From germline, CDR1 is SNHLY and CDR2 FYNNEI. CDR3 in amino acids: CASSEAGGGYTF. The DNA for the CDR3 is TGTGCCAGCAGTGAAGCAGGGGGGGGCTACACCTTC.

This clonotype was seen ten or more times. This chain uses TRBV3-1 with TRBJ2-1; 11 bases are a match to TRBD2. Germline assignment: CDR1 LGHDT and CDR2 YNNKEL (reference sequence). V lost 3 bases, J lost 8 bases, and 6 bases stayed unmatched. CDR3 size: 15 residues. This CDR3 is CASSQTSGVRDEQFF. CDR3 nucleotides: TGTGCCAGCAGCCAGACTAGCGGGGTACGTGATGAGCAGTTCTTC.

The chain joins TRBV29-1 to TRBJ2-7, with D hard to call. The germline V gene has CDR1 SQVTM and CDR2 ANQGSEA. The CDR3 runs to 12 residues. Trimming pared 7 bases from V and 2 bases from J, leaving 12 bases between. Here the CDR3 DNA reads TGCAGCGCCGCGTGGGGAACCTACGAGCAGTACTTC. Translation: CSAAWGTYEQYF.

This clonotype was picked up many times. This chain uses TRBV6-1 with TRBJ2-7; D might be TRBD1 (6 bases). The length of the CDR3 is 14 residues. From germline, CDR1 is MNHNS and CDR2 SASEGT. V lost 5 bases, J lost 1 base, and 12 bases lay in between. The CDR3 is CASSTRRGSYEQYF. CDR3 bases: TGTGCCAGCAGTACACGCAGGGGATCCTACGAGCAGTACTTC.

A single count supports this clonotype. V usage is TRBV9 and J usage is TRBJ1-3; D is undetermined. The CDR3 sequence is 16 residues long. V dropped 2 bases and J dropped 0 bases, with 12 bases sitting between them. The V gene's germline CDR1 is SGDLS and CDR2 YYNGEE. The CDR3 DNA sequence: TGTGCCAGCAGCGTGAGGGCCGCTATCTCTGGAAACACCATATATTTT. This codes for CASSVRAAISGNTIYF.

The chain employs TRBV11-2 and TRBJ2-7; TRBD2 aligns across 13 bases. Trimming removed 5 bases from V and 4 bases from J; junction bases left unmatched: 8. The CDR3 sequence is 16 residues long. Germline-derived CDR1 and CDR2 are SGHAT and FQNNGV. DNA of the CDR3: TGTGCCAGCAGCGAAATCGGGACTAGCGGGAAATACGAGCAGTACTTC. As protein: CASSEIGTSGKYEQYF.

This clonotype has only a few counts. Its ends do not fully match the called genes, so a read error is possible. The chain carries TRBV7-9 and TRBJ1-4; TRBD1 matches 7 bases. The CDR3 covers 18 residues. Germline V CDR1 and CDR2: SEHNR, FQNEAQ (reference sequence). Here the CDR3 reads CTSSLPGAPGGTNEKLFF. In DNA form, the CDR3 reads TGTACCAGCAGCTTACCAGGGGCACCAGGGGGAACTAATGAAAAACTGTTTTTT.

In this sample, this clonotype turned up many times. The chain couples TRBV3-1 to TRBJ1-3; TRBD1 matches at 7 bases. Germline CDR1 reads LGHDT; CDR2 reads YNNKEL (reference sequence). The CDR3 is 15 amino acids. J gave up 3 bases and V 0 bases, and 2 bases lay outside the gene matches. The CDR3 DNA sequence: TGTGCCAGCAGCCAAGATCGGACAGGTGGAAACACCATATATTTT. Residues: CASSQDRTGGNTIYF.